This T cell receptor beta chain was sequenced in a study of glioma-infiltrating T cells. Germline values: CDR1 MNHEY, CDR2 SVGEGT. The CDR3 sequence is 15 residues long. Notes on the study in general: Non-neoplastic patients had below-expected tissue-blood divergence, while all gliomas exceeded expectation.

Using RNA template, CDR3s of TCR alpha and beta were amplified with iRepertoire arm-PCR. One-step reverse transcription and amplification started from about 100-400 ng of tissue mRNA or PBMC total RNA. TCRdb passed the multiplex PCR reads through MiXCR, listing each CDR3 protein once. The sample lists fewer than 90,000 distinct CDR3 sequences, less than 30% occurring once. Comments on this clonotype: Its antigen is as yet unknown. This may come from a read error, since a much larger clone is one base off.

This receptor was taken from a human donor with low-grade glioma or glioblastoma, undergoing nonglioma brain surgery, or in good health (not recorded which). V and J are TRBV6-2 or TRBV6-3 and TRBJ2-5; 7 nucleotides agree with TRBD1. Sequencing used glioma tissue, nonneoplastic brain tissue, or PBMCs (not recorded which). The CDR3 region is CASSRSGDRQEAQYF. DNA of the CDR3: TGTGCCAGCAGCCGAAGTGGGGACAGACAAGAGGCCCAGTACTTC.